A single sample gave rise to the 15 T cell receptor beta chains below, sequenced in a study of blood T cell repertoires in COVID-19. Sequencing was performed with immunoSEQ multiplex PCR; in TCRdb, only in-frame clones are kept and a portion is missing. The table includes 200,000 to 300,000 clones, around 86% detected once. Material for sequencing was peripheral blood. The source is a man in his forties or fifties who had recovered from COVID-19.

The J gene is TRBJ1-6, the V gene TRBV14; D unclear. Germline-derived CDR1 and CDR2 are SGHDN and FVKESK. This CDR3 spans 13 amino acids. Trimming removed 1 base at V and 14 bases at J, with 12 bases between. The CDR3 reads CASSQVPGFTLHF. The CDR3 nucleotides read TGTGCCAGCAGCCAAGTGCCGGGTTTCACCCTCCACTTT. Complete variable domain (other parts from reference TRBV14 and TRBJ1-6): EAGVTQFPSHSVIEKGQTVTLRCDPISGHDNLYWYRRVMGKEIKFLLHFVKESKQDESGMPNNRFLAERTGGTYSTLKVQPAELEDSGVYFCASSQVPGFTLHFGNGTRLTVT.

The chain recombines TRBV7-2 with TRBJ1-6; D is ambiguous. CDR3 size: 16 residues. Germline values: CDR1 SGHTA, CDR2 FQGNSA. Trimming left V 5 bases short and J 7 bases short, with 18 bases between. In DNA form, the CDR3 reads TGTGCCAGCAGCCCAGTATCCATATTTCCAAATTCACCCCTCCACTTT. Translating gives CASSPVSIFPNSPLHF.

V gene TRBV30 combines with J gene TRBJ1-5; D not certain. Germline CDR1 reads GTSNPN; CDR2 reads SVGIG (reference sequence). Deletions cut 2 bases from V and 0 bases from J, with 5 bases between. The CDR3 consists of 13 residues. The CDR3 nucleotides are TGTGCCTGGAGTCGGTATAGCAATCAGCCCCAGCATTTT. Translated, it gives CAWSRYSNQPQHF.

The chain uses TRBV2 and TRBJ2-3; 10 bases match TRBD2. V was clipped by 7 bases and J by 2 bases; unmatched bases: 6. The CDR3 runs 15 residues. Germline CDR1 is SNHLY and CDR2 is FYNNEI. The CDR3 loop is CASKVLAGSTDTQYF. The CDR3 DNA reads TGTGCCAGCAAGGTACTAGCGGGATCCACAGATACGCAGTATTTT.

The chain joins TRBV9 to TRBJ2-7; TRBD2 might be the D (6 bases). This CDR3 has 15 residues. The germline V gene has CDR1 SGDLS and CDR2 YYNGEE. The V and J ends lost 2 bases and 1 base respectively, with 13 bases between them. This CDR3 is CASSVGGSGSYEQYF. The CDR3 DNA reads as TGTGCCAGCAGCGTGGGGGGAAGCGGGTCCTACGAGCAGTACTTC.

The V and J genes are TRBV7-3 and TRBJ2-5; D may be TRBD1 (5 bases). CDR3 size: 13 residues. Trimming removed 5 bases at V and 3 bases at J, with 10 bases between. CDR1 and CDR2 from the germline V gene are SGHTA and FQGTGA. CDR3 amino acids: CASSRLGEETQYF. The CDR3, as DNA: TGTGCCAGCAGCCGCCTAGGGGAAGAGACCCAGTACTTC.

This chain uses TRBV7-2 with TRBJ1-5; D perhaps matches TRBD1 (5 bases). The ends were cut back, 5 bases at V and 6 bases at J, with 17 bases in the middle. This CDR3 is built from 15 residues. Germline V gene data show CDR1 as SGHTA and CDR2 as FQGNSA. The CDR3 DNA reads as TGTGCCAGCAGCCCGAGGGGAGGGGCGGGTCAGCCCCAGCATTTT. Amino acids: CASSPRGGAGQPQHF. Based on the CDR3 plus reference TRBV7-2 and TRBJ1-5, the full variable domain is GAGVSQSPSNKVTEKGKDVELRCDPISGHTALYWYRQSLGQGLEFLIYFQGNSAPDKSGLPSDRFSAERTGGSVSTLTIQRTQQEDSAVYLCASSPRGGAGQPQHFGDGTRLSIL.

The chain has TRBV4-3 and TRBJ1-4; a possible D gene is TRBD1 (5 bases). CDR3 size: 18 residues. The germline V gene encodes CDR1 LGHNA and CDR2 YSLEER. Trimming stripped 4 bases from V and 8 bases from J, with 26 bases between. As DNA, the CDR3 is TGCGCCAGCAGCCGTAATACTCCCACGACAGTAAAGGGGGAAAAACTGTTTTTT. This encodes CASSRNTPTTVKGEKLFF.

This clone has a handful of counts. The chain is built from TRBV12-3 or TRBV12-4 and TRBJ2-2; no clear D gene. CDR3 length: 12 residues. The ends were cut back, 4 bases at V and 10 bases at J, with 10 bases in the middle. Here the CDR3 DNA reads TGTGCCAGCAGTTCTATAGTTGAGGAGCTGTTTTTT. Translation gives CASSSIVEELFF.

The chain employs TRBV30 and TRBJ2-7; 7 bases match TRBD2. This CDR3 spans 17 amino acids. CDR1 is GTSNPN, CDR2 SVGIG, per germline (reference sequence). The J segment lost 3 bases and the V segment lost 0 bases, leaving 14 bases of the junction unmatched. The CDR3 bases are TGTGCCTGGAGTGTACGGGGAGGGCTTTACACCCACTACGAGCAGTACTTC. Protein sequence: CAWSVRGGLYTHYEQYF.

The chain carries TRBV5-6 and TRBJ2-7; 7 bases align to TRBD1. Looked up from germline, CDR1 is SGHDT and CDR2 is YYEEEE. With V trimmed by 0 bases and J by 6 bases, 12 bases remained unmatched. The CDR3 is 16 residues long. The CDR3 sequence is CASSLAGRQGKVEQYF. CDR3 bases: TGTGCCAGCAGCTTGGCCGGTAGACAGGGAAAGGTCGAGCAGTACTTC.

This clone was found once. The V gene is TRBV2, the J gene TRBJ2-1; weak D call: TRBD1 (5 bases). Per the germline V gene, CDR1 is SNHLY and CDR2 is FYNNEI. This CDR3 region has 13 residues. The V and J ends lost 6 bases and 6 bases respectively, with 12 bases between them. As DNA, the CDR3 is TGTGCCAGCAGGGTCATAGGGGTCAATGAGCAGTTCTTC. This translates into CASRVIGVNEQFF.

This clone was seen once. This sequence joins TRBV6-2 or TRBV6-3 and TRBJ1-2; TRBD1 aligns across 7 bases. The germline V gene encodes CDR1 MNHEY and CDR2 SVGEGT. Losses at the gene ends were 5 bases for V and 7 bases for J; bases not matched to a gene: 7. There are 13 residues in the CDR3. CDR3 loop: CASSETGIGGYTF. DNA for the CDR3: TGTGCCAGCAGTGAGACAGGGATCGGTGGCTACACCTTC.

The J gene is TRBJ2-5, the V gene TRBV9; D might be TRBD1 (5 bases). The CDR3 has 15 amino acids. Between the trimmed V and J ends, which lost 4 bases and 5 bases, there was a span of 18 bases. CDR1 is SGDLS and CDR2 is YYNGEE in the germline V gene. CDR3 coding DNA: TGTGCCAGCAGCCCGCAGGGCAAGTCTGCGGAGACCCAGTACTTC. Its translation: CASSPQGKSAETQYF. The full variable domain, its missing parts supplied by reference TRBV9 and TRBJ2-5, is DSGVTQTPKHLITATGQRVTLRCSPRSGDLSVYWYQQSLDQGLQFLIQYYNGEERAKGNILERFSAQQFPDLHSELNLSSLELGDSALYFCASSPQGKSAETQYFGPGTRLLVL.

The chain is built from TRBV18 and TRBJ2-7; D is perhaps TRBD1 (5 bases). V lost 3 bases to trimming and J lost 2 bases, with 11 bases between them. Germline V gives CDR1 KGHSH, CDR2 LQKENI. This CDR3 comprises 14 residues. The CDR3 DNA reads as TGTGCCAGCTCACCGGCCCAGGGCCCCTACGAGCAGTACTTC. It is translated as CASSPAQGPYEQYF.